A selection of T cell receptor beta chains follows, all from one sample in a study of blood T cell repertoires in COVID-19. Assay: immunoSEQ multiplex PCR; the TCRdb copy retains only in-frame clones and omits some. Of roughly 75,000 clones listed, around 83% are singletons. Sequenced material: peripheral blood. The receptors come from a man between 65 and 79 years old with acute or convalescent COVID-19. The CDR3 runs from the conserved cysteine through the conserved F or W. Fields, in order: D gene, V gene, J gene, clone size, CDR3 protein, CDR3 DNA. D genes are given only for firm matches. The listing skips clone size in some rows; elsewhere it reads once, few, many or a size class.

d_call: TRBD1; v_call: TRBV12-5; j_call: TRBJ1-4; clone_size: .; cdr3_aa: CASAAGTGTGGEKLFF; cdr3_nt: TGTGCTAGTGCCGCGGGGACCGGGACAGGCGGCGAAAAACTGTTTTTT
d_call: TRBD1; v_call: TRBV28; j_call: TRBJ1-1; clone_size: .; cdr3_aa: CASRTGTGGTEAFF; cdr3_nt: TGTGCCAGCAGGACCGGGACAGGGGGCACTGAAGCTTTCTTT
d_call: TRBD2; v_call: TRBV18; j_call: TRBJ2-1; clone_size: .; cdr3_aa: CASSPLQGGSSGSKNEQFF; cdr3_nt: TGTGCCAGCTCACCACTCCAAGGCGGGTCTAGCGGGAGTAAGAATGAGCAGTTCTTC
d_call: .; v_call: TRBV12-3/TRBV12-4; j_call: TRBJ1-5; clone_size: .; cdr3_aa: CASSPVDQPQHF; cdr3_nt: TGTGCCAGCAGTCCGGTGGATCAGCCCCAGCATTTT
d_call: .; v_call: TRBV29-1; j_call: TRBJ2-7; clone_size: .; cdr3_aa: CSVSYSGYEQYF; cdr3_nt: TGCAGCGTTTCCTATAGCGGCTACGAGCAGTACTTC
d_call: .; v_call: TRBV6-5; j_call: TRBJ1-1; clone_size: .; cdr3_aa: CASSSDMNTEAFF; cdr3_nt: TGTGCCAGCAGTTCTGACATGAACACTGAAGCTTTCTTT
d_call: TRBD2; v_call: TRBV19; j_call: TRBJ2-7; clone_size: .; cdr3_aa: CASRGRDRSYEQYF; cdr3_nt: TGTGCCAGTAGGGGGAGGGATCGCTCCTACGAGCAGTACTTC
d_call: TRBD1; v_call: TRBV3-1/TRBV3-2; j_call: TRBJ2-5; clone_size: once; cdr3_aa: CASTGTGYVETQYF; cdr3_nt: TGTGCCAGCACGGGGACAGGGTATGTGGAGACCCAGTACTTC
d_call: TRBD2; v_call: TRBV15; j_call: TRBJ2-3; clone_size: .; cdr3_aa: CATSRVGLAVADTQYF; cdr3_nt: TGTGCCACCAGCAGAGTGGGACTAGCCGTGGCAGATACGCAGTATTTT
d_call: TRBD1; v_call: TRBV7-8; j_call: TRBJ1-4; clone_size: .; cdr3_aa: CASSLSDLVGNRGVKLFF; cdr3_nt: TGTGCCAGCAGCTTATCGGACCTGGTGGGAAACAGGGGAGTAAAACTGTTTTTT
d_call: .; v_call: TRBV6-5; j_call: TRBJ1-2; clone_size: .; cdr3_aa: CASSYRTPLIYTF; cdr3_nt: TGTGCCAGCAGTTACCGGACACCCCTTATCTACACCTTC
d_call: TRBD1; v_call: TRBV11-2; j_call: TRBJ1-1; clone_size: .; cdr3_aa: CASSSRDRANTEAFF; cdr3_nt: TGTGCCAGCAGTTCAAGAGACAGGGCGAACACTGAAGCTTTCTTT
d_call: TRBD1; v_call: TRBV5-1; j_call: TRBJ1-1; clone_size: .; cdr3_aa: CASSQDRVVAEAFF; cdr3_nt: TGCGCCAGCAGCCAAGACAGGGTAGTGGCTGAAGCTTTCTTT
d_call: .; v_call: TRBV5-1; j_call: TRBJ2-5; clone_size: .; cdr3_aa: CASSFDPPGETQYF; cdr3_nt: TGCGCCAGCAGCTTCGACCCCCCGGGAGAGACCCAGTACTTC
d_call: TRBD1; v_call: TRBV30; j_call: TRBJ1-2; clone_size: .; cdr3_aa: CAWSPNPGTAPNYGYTF; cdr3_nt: TGTGCCTGGAGTCCAAACCCCGGGACAGCTCCTAACTATGGCTACACCTTC
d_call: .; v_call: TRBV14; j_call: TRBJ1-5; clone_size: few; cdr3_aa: CASSQGGHQPQHF; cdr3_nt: TGTGCCAGCAGCCAAGGAGGGCATCAGCCCCAGCATTTT
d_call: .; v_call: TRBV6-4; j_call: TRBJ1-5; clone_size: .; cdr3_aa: CASITLGGARQPQHF; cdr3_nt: TGTGCCAGCATCACCCTTGGCGGGGCGCGGCAGCCCCAGCATTTT
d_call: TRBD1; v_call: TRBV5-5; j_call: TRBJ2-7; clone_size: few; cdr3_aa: CASRHRGPSEQYF; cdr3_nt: TGTGCCAGCAGACACAGGGGGCCGAGCGAGCAGTACTTC
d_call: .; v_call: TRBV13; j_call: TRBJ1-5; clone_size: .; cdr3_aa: CASSLSGYSNQPQHF; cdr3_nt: TGTGCCAGCAGCTTAAGCGGTTATAGCAATCAGCCCCAGCATTTT
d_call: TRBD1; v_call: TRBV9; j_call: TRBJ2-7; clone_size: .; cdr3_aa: CASSVAGSGGPDYEQYF; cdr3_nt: TGTGCCAGCAGCGTAGCGGGTTCAGGGGGCCCAGACTACGAGCAGTACTTC
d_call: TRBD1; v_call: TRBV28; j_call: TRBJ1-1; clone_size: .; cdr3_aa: CASSLWTGAMNTEAFF; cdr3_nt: TGTGCCAGCAGTCTATGGACAGGGGCTATGAACACTGAAGCTTTCTTT
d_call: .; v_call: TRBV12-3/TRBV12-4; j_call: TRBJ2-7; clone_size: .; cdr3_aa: CASSPTYSEQYF; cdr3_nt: TGTGCCAGCAGTCCAACCTACTCCGAGCAGTACTTC
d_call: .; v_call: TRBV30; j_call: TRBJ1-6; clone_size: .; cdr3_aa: CAWSWTSYGSYNSPLHF; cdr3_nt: TGTGCCTGGAGTTGGACTTCGTATGGCTCCTATAATTCACCCCTCCACTTT
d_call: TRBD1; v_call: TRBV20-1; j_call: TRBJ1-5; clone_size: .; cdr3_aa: CSASLGTGNQPQHF; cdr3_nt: TGCAGTGCTAGTCTTGGGACAGGGAATCAGCCCCAGCATTTT
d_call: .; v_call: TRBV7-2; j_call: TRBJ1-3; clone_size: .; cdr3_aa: CASSPGTPGNTIYF; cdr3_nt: TGTGCCAGCAGCCCCGGGACACCTGGAAACACCATATATTTT
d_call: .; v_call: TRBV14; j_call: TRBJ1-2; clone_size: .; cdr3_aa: CASSQVFGGGYTF; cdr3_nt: TGTGCCAGCAGCCAAGTGTTCGGGGGTGGCTACACCTTC
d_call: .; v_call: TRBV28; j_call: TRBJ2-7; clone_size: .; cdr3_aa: CASSSQYEQYF; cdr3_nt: TGTGCCAGCAGTTCCCAATACGAGCAGTACTTC
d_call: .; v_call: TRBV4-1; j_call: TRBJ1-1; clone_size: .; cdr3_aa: CASSQVAGNTEAFF; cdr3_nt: TGCGCCAGCAGCCAAGTCGCAGGGAACACTGAAGCTTTCTTT
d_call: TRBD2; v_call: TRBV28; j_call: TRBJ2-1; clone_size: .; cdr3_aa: CASSFLAGGGYNEQFF; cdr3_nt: TGTGCCAGCAGTTTCCTAGCGGGAGGTGGCTACAATGAGCAGTTCTTC
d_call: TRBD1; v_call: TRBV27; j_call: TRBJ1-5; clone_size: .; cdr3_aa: CASRADRDRYSNQPQHF; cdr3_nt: TGTGCCAGCAGAGCGGACCGGGACAGATATAGCAATCAGCCCCAGCATTTT
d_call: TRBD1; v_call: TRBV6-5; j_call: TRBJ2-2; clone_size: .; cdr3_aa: CASSRQGGNTGELFF; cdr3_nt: TGTGCCAGCAGCCGACAGGGTGGGAACACCGGGGAGCTGTTTTTT
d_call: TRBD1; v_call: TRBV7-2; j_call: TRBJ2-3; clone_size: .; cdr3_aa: CASSQGQGSTDTQYF; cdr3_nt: TGTGCCAGCAGCCAGGGACAGGGGAGCACAGATACGCAGTATTTT
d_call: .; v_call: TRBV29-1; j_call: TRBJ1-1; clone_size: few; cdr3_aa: CSTPGGATEAFF; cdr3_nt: TGCAGTACACCGGGGGGAGCGACTGAAGCTTTCTTT
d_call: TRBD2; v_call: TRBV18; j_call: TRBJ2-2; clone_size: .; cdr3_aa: CASSPRLAGGPHTGELFF; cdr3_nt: TGTGCCAGCTCACCCAGACTAGCGGGAGGGCCGCACACCGGGGAGCTGTTTTTT
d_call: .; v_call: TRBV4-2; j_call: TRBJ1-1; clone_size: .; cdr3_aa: CASSQEAGRAFF; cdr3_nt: TGTGCCAGCAGCCAAGAGGCAGGGCGAGCTTTCTTT
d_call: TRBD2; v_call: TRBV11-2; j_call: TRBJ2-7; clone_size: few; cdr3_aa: CASSPTSGSKGNEQYF; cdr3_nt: TGTGCCAGCAGCCCAACTAGCGGGAGCAAGGGCAACGAGCAGTACTTC
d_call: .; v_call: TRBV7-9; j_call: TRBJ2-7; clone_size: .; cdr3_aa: CASSSYAKDRSYEQYF; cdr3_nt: TGTGCCAGCAGCTCATATGCAAAAGACAGATCCTACGAGCAGTACTTC
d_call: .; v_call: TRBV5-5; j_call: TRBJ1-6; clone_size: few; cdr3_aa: CASRRTGSSPLHF; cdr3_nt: TGTGCCAGCAGACGAACAGGGAGCTCACCCCTCCACTTT
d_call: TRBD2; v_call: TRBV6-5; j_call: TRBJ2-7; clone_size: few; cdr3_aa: CATSEGQPGLVCF; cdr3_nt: TGTGCCACCTCAGAGGGACAACCGGGACTAGTCTGTTTC
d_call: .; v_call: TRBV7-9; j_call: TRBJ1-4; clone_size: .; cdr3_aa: CASSLDSPANEKLFF; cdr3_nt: TGTGCCAGCAGCTTAGATAGTCCTGCTAATGAAAAACTGTTTTTT